This TCR beta chain comes out of a study of blood T cell repertoires in COVID-19. This table comes from immunoSEQ multiplex PCR, and its TCRdb copy is limited to in-frame clones, with some not included. The sample yields fewer than 200,000 clones, 87% seen once. Trimming removed 6 bases at V and 3 bases at J, with 18 bases between. Per the germline V gene, CDR1 is MNHEY and CDR2 is SVGAGI. The CDR3 extends over 15 amino acids. This chain uses TRBV6-5 with TRBJ2-7; no clear D. The source of this sequence is a human donor with acute COVID-19. The donor label of this sample is uncertain. Sequencing was performed on PBMCs or T cells enriched from blood (not recorded which). CDR3 in amino acids: CASRVDSFPLYEQYF. Here the CDR3 DNA reads TGTGCCAGCAGGGTAGACTCTTTTCCCCTCTACGAGCAGTACTTC.